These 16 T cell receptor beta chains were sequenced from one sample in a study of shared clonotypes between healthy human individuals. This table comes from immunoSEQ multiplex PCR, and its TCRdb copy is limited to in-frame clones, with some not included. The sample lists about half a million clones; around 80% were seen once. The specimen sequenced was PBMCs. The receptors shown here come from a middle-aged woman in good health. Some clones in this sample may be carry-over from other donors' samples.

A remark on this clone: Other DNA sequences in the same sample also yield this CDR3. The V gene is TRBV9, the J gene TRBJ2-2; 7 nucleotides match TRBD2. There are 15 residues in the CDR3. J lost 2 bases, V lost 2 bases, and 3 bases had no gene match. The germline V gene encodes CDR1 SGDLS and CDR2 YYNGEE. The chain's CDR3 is CASSVSSGNTGELFF. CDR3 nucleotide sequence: TGTGCCAGCAGCGTCTCTAGCGGTAACACCGGGGAGCTGTTTTTT.

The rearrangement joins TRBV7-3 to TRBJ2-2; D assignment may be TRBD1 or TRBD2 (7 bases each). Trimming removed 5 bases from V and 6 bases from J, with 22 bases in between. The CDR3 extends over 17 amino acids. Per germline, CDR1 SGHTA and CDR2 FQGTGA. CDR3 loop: CASSPRGDSIFSGELFF. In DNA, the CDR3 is TGTGCCAGCAGCCCACGGGGGGACAGTATCTTCTCCGGGGAGCTGTTTTTT.

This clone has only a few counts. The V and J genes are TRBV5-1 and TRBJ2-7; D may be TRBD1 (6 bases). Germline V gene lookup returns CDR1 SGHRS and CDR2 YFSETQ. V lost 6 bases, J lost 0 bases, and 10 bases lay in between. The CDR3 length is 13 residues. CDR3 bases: TGCGCCAGCACATGGACAGACTCCTACGAGCAGTACTTC. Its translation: CASTWTDSYEQYF.

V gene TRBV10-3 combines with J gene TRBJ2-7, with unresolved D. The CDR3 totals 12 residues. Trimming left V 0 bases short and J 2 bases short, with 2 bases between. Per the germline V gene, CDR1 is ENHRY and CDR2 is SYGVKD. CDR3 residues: CAISESTYEQYF. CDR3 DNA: TGTGCCATCAGTGAGTCTACCTACGAGCAGTACTTC.

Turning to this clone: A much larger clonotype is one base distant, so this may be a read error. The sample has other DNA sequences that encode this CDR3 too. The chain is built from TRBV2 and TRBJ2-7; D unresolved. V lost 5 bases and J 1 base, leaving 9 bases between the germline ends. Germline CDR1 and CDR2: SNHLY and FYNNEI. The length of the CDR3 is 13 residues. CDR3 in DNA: TGTGCCAGCAGTTCAAACTGGTCCTACGAGCAGTACTTC. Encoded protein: CASSSNWSYEQYF. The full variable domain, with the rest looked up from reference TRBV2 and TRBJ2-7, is EPEVTQTPSHQVTQMGQEVILRCVPISNHLYFYWYRQILGQKVEFLVSFYNNEISEKSEIFDDQFSVERPDGSNFTLKIRSTKLEDSAMYFCASSSNWSYEQYFGPGTRLTVT.

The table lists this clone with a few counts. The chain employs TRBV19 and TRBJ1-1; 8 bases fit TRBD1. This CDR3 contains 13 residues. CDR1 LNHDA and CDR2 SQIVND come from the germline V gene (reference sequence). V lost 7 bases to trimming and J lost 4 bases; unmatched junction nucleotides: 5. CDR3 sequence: CASTGQGGTEAFF. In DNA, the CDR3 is TGTGCCAGTACCGGACAGGGCGGCACTGAAGCTTTCTTT.

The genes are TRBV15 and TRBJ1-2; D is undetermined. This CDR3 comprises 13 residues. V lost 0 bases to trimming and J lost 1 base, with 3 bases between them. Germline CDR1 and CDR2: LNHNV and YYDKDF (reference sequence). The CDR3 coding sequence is TGTGCCACCAGCAGAGACAATAACTATGGCTACACCTTC. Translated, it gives CATSRDNNYGYTF. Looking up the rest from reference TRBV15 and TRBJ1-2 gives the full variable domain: DAMVIQNPRYQVTQFGKPVTLSCSQTLNHNVMYWYQQKSSQAPKLLFHYYDKDFNNEADTPDNFQSRRPNTSFCFLDIRSPGLGDTAMYLCATSRDNNYGYTFGSGTRLTVV.

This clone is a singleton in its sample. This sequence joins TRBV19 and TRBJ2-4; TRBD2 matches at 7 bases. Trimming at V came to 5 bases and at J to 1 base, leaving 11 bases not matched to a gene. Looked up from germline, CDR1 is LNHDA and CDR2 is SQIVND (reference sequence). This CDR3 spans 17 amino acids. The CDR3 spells CASSPVGREGAKNIQYF. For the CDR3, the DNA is TGTGCCAGTAGTCCCGTGGGGAGGGAGGGGGCCAAAAACATTCAGTACTTC.

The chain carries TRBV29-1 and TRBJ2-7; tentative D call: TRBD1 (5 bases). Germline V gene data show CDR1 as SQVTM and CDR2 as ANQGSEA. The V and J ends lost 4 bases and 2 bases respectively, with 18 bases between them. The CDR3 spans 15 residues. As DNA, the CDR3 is TGCAGCGTTGTTGGCCAGGGTTCAACCGCCTACGAGCAGTACTTC. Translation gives CSVVGQGSTAYEQYF.

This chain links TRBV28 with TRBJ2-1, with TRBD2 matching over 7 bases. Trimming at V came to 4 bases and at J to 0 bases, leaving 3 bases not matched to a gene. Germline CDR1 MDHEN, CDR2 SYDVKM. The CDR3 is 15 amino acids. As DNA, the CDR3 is TGTGCCAGCAGTTCTAGCGGTAGCTCCTACAATGAGCAGTTCTTC. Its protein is CASSSSGSSYNEQFF.

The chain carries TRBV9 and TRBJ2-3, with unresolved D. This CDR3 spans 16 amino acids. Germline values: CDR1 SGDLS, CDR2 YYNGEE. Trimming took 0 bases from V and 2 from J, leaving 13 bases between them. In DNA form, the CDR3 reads TGTGCCAGCAGCGTAGGGGCTATAATCCACACAGATACGCAGTATTTT. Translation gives CASSVGAIIHTDTQYF. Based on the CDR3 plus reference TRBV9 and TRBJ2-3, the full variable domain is DSGVTQTPKHLITATGQRVTLRCSPRSGDLSVYWYQQSLDQGLQFLIQYYNGEERAKGNILERFSAQQFPDLHSELNLSSLELGDSALYFCASSVGAIIHTDTQYFGPGTRLTVL.

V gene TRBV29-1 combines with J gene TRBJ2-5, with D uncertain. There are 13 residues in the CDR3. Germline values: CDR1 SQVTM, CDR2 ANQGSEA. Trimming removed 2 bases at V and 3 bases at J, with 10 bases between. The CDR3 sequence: CSVERATKETQYF. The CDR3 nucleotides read TGCAGCGTTGAAAGGGCCACAAAAGAGACCCAGTACTTC.

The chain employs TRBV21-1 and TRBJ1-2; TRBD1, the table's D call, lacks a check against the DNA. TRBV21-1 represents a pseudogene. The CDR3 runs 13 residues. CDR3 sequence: CVSGTGTSYGYTF. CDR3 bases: TGTGTATCGGGGACAGGGACCAGCTATGGCTACACCTTC.

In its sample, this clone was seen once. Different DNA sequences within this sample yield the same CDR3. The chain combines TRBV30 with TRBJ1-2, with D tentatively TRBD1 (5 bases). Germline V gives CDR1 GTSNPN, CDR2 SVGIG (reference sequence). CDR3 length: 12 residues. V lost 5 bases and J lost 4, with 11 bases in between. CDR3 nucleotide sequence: TGTGCCTGGGCCGGGGGGGGCTATGGCTACACCTTC. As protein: CAWAGGGYGYTF.

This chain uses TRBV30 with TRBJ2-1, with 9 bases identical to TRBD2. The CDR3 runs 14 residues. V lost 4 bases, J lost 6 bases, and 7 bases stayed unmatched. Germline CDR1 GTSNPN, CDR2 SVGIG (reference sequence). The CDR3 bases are TGTGCCTGGAATAGCGGGGGCCTAGGCAATGAGCAGTTCTTC. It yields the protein CAWNSGGLGNEQFF.

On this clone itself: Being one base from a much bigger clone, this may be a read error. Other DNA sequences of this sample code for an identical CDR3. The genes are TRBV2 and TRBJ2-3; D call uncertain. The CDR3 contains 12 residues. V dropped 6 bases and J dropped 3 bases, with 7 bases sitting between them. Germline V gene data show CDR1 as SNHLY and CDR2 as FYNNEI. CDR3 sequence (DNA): TGTGCCAGCAGCGTCGGGACAGATACGCAGTATTTT. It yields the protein CASSVGTDTQYF.